The 29 T cell receptor beta chains below come from one sample, sequenced in a study of blood T cells in healthy people across ages. The use of a sample-barcoded 5' primer and a J-beta primer mix characterized a second PCR of roughly 6 to 11 cycles. TCRdb called the 5' RACE reads again in MiXCR, with one record for every CDR3 protein. The table lists approximately 1,000,000 distinct CDR3 sequences, more than 30% of them singletons. Sequencing was done on a sample of blood. The receptors originated from a man between 18 and 35 years old in good health.

The genes are TRBV9 and TRBJ2-3; TRBD2 is a possible D gene (5 bases). CDR3 length: 15 amino acids. V lost 0 bases and J 0 bases, leaving 8 bases between the germline ends. Germline V CDR1 and CDR2: SGDLS, YYNGEE. CDR3 sequence (DNA): TGTGCCAGCAGCGTAGCCGGGGTTAGCACAGATACGCAGTATTTT. It encodes CASSVAGVSTDTQYF. Drawing the rest from reference TRBV9 and TRBJ2-3, the complete variable domain is DSGVTQTPKHLITATGQRVTLRCSPRSGDLSVYWYQQSLDQGLQFLIQYYNGEERAKGNILERFSAQQFPDLHSELNLSSLELGDSALYFCASSVAGVSTDTQYFGPGTRLTVL.

This clonotype was detected only a few times. The V and J genes are TRBV27 and TRBJ1-1; tentatively, D is TRBD1 (5 bases). Trimming shortened V by 8 bases and J by 0 bases, and 25 bases separated the two germline ends. CDR3 size: 18 residues. CDR1 is MNHEY and CDR2 is SMNVEV in the germline V gene (reference sequence). CDR3 in amino acids: CASGGPGPRINMNTEAFF. Written as DNA, the CDR3 is TGTGCCAGCGGCGGACCGGGACCCAGAATAAACATGAACACTGAAGCTTTCTTT.

This clonotype has only a few counts. The rearrangement uses TRBV29-1 and TRBJ1-1; possible D gene TRBD1, 6 bases. This CDR3 has 13 amino acids. The ends were cut back, 4 bases at V and 4 bases at J, with 13 bases in the middle. From germline, CDR1 is SQVTM and CDR2 ANQGSEA. For the CDR3, the DNA is TGCAGCGTTGTAGGGGGTTATGGCACTGAAGCTTTCTTT. Amino acid sequence: CSVVGGYGTEAFF.

This clonotype was observed many times. The V gene is TRBV7-2, the J gene TRBJ2-5; possibly TRBD1 for D (6 bases). There are 14 residues in the CDR3. Between the trimmed V and J ends, which lost 1 base and 4 bases, there was a span of 10 bases. Germline CDR1 is SGHTA and CDR2 is FQGNSA. Written as DNA, the CDR3 is TGTGCCAGCAGCTTAGAGTCAGGGGTAGAGACCCAGTACTTC. Protein product: CASSLESGVETQYF.

The rearrangement links TRBV7-9 to TRBJ2-1; perhaps TRBD1 as D (6 bases). This CDR3 is built from 18 residues. Trimming took 5 bases from V and 0 from J, leaving 20 bases between them. From germline, CDR1 is SEHNR and CDR2 FQNEAQ (reference sequence). As DNA, the CDR3 is TGTGCCAGCAGCACGAGACCAGGACAGCCTAGCTCCTACAATGAGCAGTTCTTC. Translating it yields CASSTRPGQPSSYNEQFF. Full variable domain (remainder filled in from reference TRBV7-9 and TRBJ2-1): DTGVSQNPRHKITKRGQNVTFRCDPISEHNRLYWYRQTLGQGPEFLTYFQNEAQLEKSRLLSDRFSAERPKGSFSTLEIQRTEQGDSAMYLCASSTRPGQPSSYNEQFFGPGTRLTVL.

This rearrangement joins TRBV6-6 to TRBJ2-2; D is perhaps TRBD1 (5 bases). CDR1 and CDR2 (germline): MNHNY, SVGAGI (reference sequence). V was shortened by 2 bases and J by 5 bases, with 15 bases between the two germline ends. This CDR3 is built from 16 residues. The CDR3 reads CASSYGTGSSTGELFF. The CDR3 DNA reads TGTGCCAGCAGTTACGGAACAGGCTCGTCGACCGGGGAGCTGTTTTTT.

The chain recombines TRBV20-1 with TRBJ1-2; D unclear. From germline, CDR1 is DFQATT and CDR2 SNEGSKA (reference sequence). Trimming removed 6 bases from V and 5 bases from J, with 10 bases in between. CDR3 size: 11 residues. DNA of the CDR3: TGCAGTGCCCTGACCGAATATGGCTACACCTTC. Amino acids: CSALTEYGYTF.

This chain uses TRBV10-3 with TRBJ1-6, with D possibly matching TRBD1 (5 bases). Germline V gives CDR1 ENHRY, CDR2 SYGVKD. V was cut by 3 bases and J by 13 bases, with 10 bases left in between. This CDR3 is 12 amino acids long. The CDR3 is CAISDGDSPLHF. CDR3 sequence (DNA): TGTGCCATCAGTGACGGGGACTCGCCCCTCCACTTT.

The chain recombines TRBV20-1 with TRBJ2-2; D gene uncertain. Germline CDR1 and CDR2: DFQATT and SNEGSKA (reference sequence). CDR3 length equals 14 residues. The ends were cut back, 2 bases at V and 4 bases at J, with 11 bases in the middle. CDR3 region: CSARPGSATGELFF. The CDR3 DNA follows: TGCAGTGCTAGACCCGGGTCAGCCACCGGGGAGCTGTTTTTT.

The chain employs TRBV7-2 and TRBJ2-1; 13 positions match TRBD2. Per germline, CDR1 SGHTA and CDR2 FQGNSA. CDR3 length: 15 amino acids. Trimming removed 1 base from V and 14 bases from J; junction bases left unmatched: 8. The chain's CDR3 is CASSLVLGLAGSEFF. The CDR3 coding sequence is TGTGCCAGCAGCTTAGTGTTGGGACTAGCGGGGTCCGAGTTCTTC.

The table lists this clonotype with a few counts. This chain joins TRBV18 and TRBJ1-1, with TRBD1 matching over 7 bases. V shed 3 bases and J 2 bases; nucleotides not matched to a gene: 15. The CDR3 runs to 18 residues. Germline V CDR1 and CDR2: KGHSH, LQKENI. For the CDR3, the DNA is TGTGCCAGCTCACCCCTTACCCACACAGGGGTAAGAAACACTGAAGCTTTCTTT. Amino acid sequence: CASSPLTHTGVRNTEAFF. The full variable domain, with the rest looked up from reference TRBV18 and TRBJ1-1, is NAGVMQNPRHLVRRRGQEARLRCSPMKGHSHVYWYRQLPEEGLKFMVYLQKENIIDESGMPKERFSAEFPKEGPSILRIQQVVRGDSAAYFCASSPLTHTGVRNTEAFFGQGTRLTVV.

The chain links TRBV21-1 to TRBJ2-7; TRBD1, the table's D call, was not compared with the DNA. TRBV21-1 has pseudogene status. The CDR3 totals 14 residues. DNA of the CDR3: TGTGCCAGAGCTCACAGGGGATGTCGTAGTGAGCAGTACTTC. This codes for CARAHRGCRSEQYF.

This clonotype has a single count. The V and J genes are TRBV20-1 and TRBJ1-4, with D perhaps TRBD1 (5 bases). CDR1 is DFQATT and CDR2 is SNEGSKA in the germline V gene (reference sequence). The CDR3 spans 14 residues. V was pared by 0 bases and J by 8 bases, with 13 bases between. CDR3 protein: CSARDSGIDEKLFF. CDR3 coding DNA: TGCAGTGCTAGAGATTCAGGGATCGACGAAAAACTGTTTTTT.

As for this clonotype: The DNA is omitted, as the CDR3 cannot be located on it reliably, and the CDR3 follows TCRdb's listing. This chain links TRBV6-5 with TRBJ1-1. The CDR3 spans 13 residues, counting both ends. Germline lookup yields CDR1 MNHEY and CDR2 SVGAGI. CDR3 protein: CASSTSVAGEAFF.

This clonotype has a count of ten or more. The chain couples TRBV12-3 or TRBV12-4 to TRBJ1-2; D is possibly TRBD1 (5 bases). The CDR3 is 14 amino acids. Trimming left V 1 base short and J 8 bases short, with 14 bases between. This CDR3 reads CASSLGQGGFGYTF. The CDR3 nucleotides read TGTGCCAGCAGTTTAGGGCAGGGAGGTTTCGGCTACACCTTC.

V is TRBV18 and J is TRBJ2-7; possible D gene TRBD2, 6 bases. Trimming took off 6 bases at V and 6 bases at J, with 18 bases between the two ends. Germline V gene lookup returns CDR1 KGHSH and CDR2 LQKENI. The CDR3 is made up of 14 amino acids. CDR3 in amino acids: CASSPTGVWAEQYF. DNA for the CDR3: TGTGCCAGCTCCCCTACGGGGGTTTGGGCCGAGCAGTACTTC. Combining the CDR3 with reference TRBV18 and TRBJ2-7 gives the whole variable domain NAGVMQNPRHLVRRRGQEARLRCSPMKGHSHVYWYRQLPEEGLKFMVYLQKENIIDESGMPKERFSAEFPKEGPSILRIQQVVRGDSAAYFCASSPTGVWAEQYFGPGTRLTVT.

The chain links TRBV6-6 to TRBJ2-5, with TRBD1 matching 7 bases. With the DNA end fitting TRBJ2-7 better, the J assignment may be wrong. CDR1 is MNHNY and CDR2 is SVGAGI in the germline V gene (reference sequence). The CDR3 has 13 amino acids. CDR3 protein: CASSYQGAYEQYF. In DNA, the CDR3 is TGTGCCAGCAGTTATCAGGGGGCCTACGAGCAGTACTTC.

The chain is built from TRBV6-5 and TRBJ2-1, with no clear D. Germline CDR1 is MNHEY and CDR2 is SVGAGI. Trimming left V 6 bases short and J 0 bases short, with 15 bases between. The CDR3 has 16 amino acids. Here the CDR3 DNA reads TGTGCCAGCAGCTCCCAACACCGGAGCTCCTACAATGAGCAGTTCTTC. Its protein product is CASSSQHRSSYNEQFF.

The V call is TRBV11-2, the J call TRBJ1-1; TRBD1 is a possible D gene (6 bases). V lost 0 bases and J lost 7, with 9 bases in between. This CDR3 contains 13 residues. Germline V gene data show CDR1 as SGHAT and CDR2 as FQNNGV. The CDR3: CASSLDRGDEAFF. CDR3 sequence (DNA): TGTGCCAGCAGCTTAGACAGGGGCGATGAAGCTTTCTTT.

This clonotype has ten or more counts. The V and J genes are TRBV7-8 and TRBJ1-1; TRBD1 is a possible D gene (5 bases). Trimming shortened V by 4 bases and J by 1 base, and 10 bases separated the two germline ends. Germline V gene lookup returns CDR1 SGHVS and CDR2 FQNEAQ. This CDR3 has 14 amino acids. This CDR3 is CASSSYGGNTEAFF. The CDR3 DNA sequence: TGTGCCAGCAGCTCGTATGGGGGGAACACTGAAGCTTTCTTT.

This clonotype turned up a few times. This rearrangement joins TRBV12-3 or TRBV12-4 to TRBJ1-4, with D possibly being TRBD1 (6 bases). The CDR3 loop spans 15 amino acids. Trimming shortened V by 8 bases and J by 6 bases, and 19 bases separated the two germline ends. CDR3 protein: CASSMRGQPHEKLFF. The CDR3 DNA reads TGTGCCAGCTCTATGAGAGGACAGCCCCATGAAAAACTGTTTTTT.

CDR3 amino acids: CASSYIDTSGANVLTF. The CDR3 DNA reads TGTGCCAGCAGTTACATCGACACCTCTGGGGCCAACGTCCTGACTTTC. The genes are TRBV6-5 and TRBJ2-6; D is unresolved. The CDR3 is made up of 16 amino acids. The V end lost 2 bases, the J end lost 0 bases, and 8 bases lay between the germline ends. Germline CDR1 is MNHEY and CDR2 is SVGAGI.

The gene calls are TRBV10-3 and TRBJ2-1, with a tentative D call TRBD1 (7 bases). Germline CDR1 ENHRY, CDR2 SYGVKD. The CDR3 is 16 residues long. V shed 6 bases and J shed 7 bases, with 22 bases lying between them. The CDR3 loop is CAISQSTRGAKNEQFF. The CDR3 coding sequence is TGTGCCATCAGCCAATCCACCAGGGGGGCAAAGAATGAGCAGTTCTTC.

The V and J genes are TRBV7-9 and TRBJ2-7; TRBD1 matches 10 bases. Germline V gene data show CDR1 as SEHNR and CDR2 as FQNEAQ (reference sequence). The CDR3 loop spans 15 amino acids. Trimming cost V 4 bases and J 2 bases; bases outside gene matches: 5. CDR3 nucleotides: TGTGCCAGCAGCTCCGACAGGGGGCACACCTACGAGCAGTACTTC. It is translated as CASSSDRGHTYEQYF.

This clonotype has just a few counts. The CDR3 here is CASSPRTTARETQYF. DNA for the CDR3: TGTGCCAGCAGCCCTAGGACAACTGCACGAGAGACCCAGTACTTC. V is TRBV7-8 and J is TRBJ2-5; a weak D match, TRBD1 (5 bases). V was shortened by 5 bases and J by 4 bases, with 17 bases between the two germline ends. CDR3 size: 15 residues. Germline CDR1 and CDR2: SGHVS and FQNEAQ.

This chain connects TRBV10-3 to TRBJ1-1; 8 bases map to TRBD1. CDR3 length: 13 amino acids. V gave up 7 bases and J gave up 5 bases; unmatched junction bases: 6. Germline lookup yields CDR1 ENHRY and CDR2 SYGVKD. CDR3 nucleotides: TGTGCCATCACACCGGGACAGGAGACTGAAGCTTTCTTT. Translated: CAITPGQETEAFF.

This clonotype was picked up a small number of times. The V and J genes are TRBV18 and TRBJ2-1; D is perhaps TRBD1 or TRBD2 (5 bases each). Germline V gene lookup returns CDR1 KGHSH and CDR2 LQKENI. V lost 0 bases, J lost 1 base, and 10 bases lay in between. The CDR3 is 16 residues long. This CDR3 is CASSPPQGESYNEQFF. For the CDR3, the DNA is TGTGCCAGCTCACCACCTCAGGGAGAGTCCTACAATGAGCAGTTCTTC.

This clonotype was recorded a few times. The CDR3 DNA reads as TGCAGCGCCCGGTGGCGGGATGAAGCTTTCTTT. Its protein product is CSARWRDEAFF. The chain links TRBV29-1 to TRBJ1-1; D gene unclear. Germline assignment: CDR1 SQVTM and CDR2 ANQGSEA. The CDR3 has 11 amino acids. Between the trimmed V and J ends, which lost 7 bases and 7 bases, there was a span of 13 bases.

The chain joins TRBV20-1 to TRBJ2-2; maybe TRBD2 (5 bases). This CDR3 has 14 residues. Trimming cost V 6 bases and J 4 bases, with 15 bases left between them. Germline-derived CDR1 and CDR2 are DFQATT and SNEGSKA (reference sequence). CDR3 nucleotide sequence: TGCAGTGCCACGAGGGCGAGTCTCACCGGGGAGCTGTTTTTT. Translated: CSATRASLTGELFF.